This T cell receptor (beta chain) was retrieved from a study of T cells expressing NK-cell markers. Study details: Cells sorted as CD3+CD56+NKG2C+, CD3+CD56+NKG2C- and CD3+CD56-NKG2C+ T cells supplied the TCR beta repertoires. Most of the eight sequenced donors tested HCMV-seropositive; one tested seronegative. Study findings and constraints: Questions lingered over whether expanded NKG2C+ T cell clones were HCMV-specific.

The authors made TCR beta cDNA libraries by 5'RACE template switching. This switching added a universal primer site and UMIs. TCRdb re-called the 5' RACE reads, yielding one record per CDR3 amino acid sequence without DNA. The repertoire shows 400,000 to 550,000 distinct CDR3 sequences; the top ten hold roughly 8%. The CDR3 runs to 13 residues. Germline V gene data show CDR1 as SGDLS and CDR2 as YYNGEE. As concerns this clonotype: Antigen specificity is unknown.

The sample was blood T cells: a sorted CD56 or NKG2C T cell subset, CD4+ or CD8+ T cells, or bulk PBMC T cells (not recorded which). The TCR was taken from a woman between 18 and 69 years old in good health. The chain joins TRBV9 to TRBJ2-2; checking the TCRdb D call of TRBD1 is not possible without DNA. This CDR3 is CASMGGSGGELFF. The entire variable domain, with the rest obtained from reference TRBV9 and TRBJ2-2, is as follows: DSGVTQTPKHLITATGQRVTLRCSPRSGDLSVYWYQQSLDQGLQFLIQYYNGEERAKGNILERFSAQQFPDLHSELNLSSLELGDSALYFCASMGGSGGELFFGEGSRLTVL.